The entry below describes one T cell receptor (beta chain). This sample is part of a study of cytomegalovirus exposure and HLA in healthy donors. Germline values: CDR1 SQVTM, CDR2 ANQGSEA. V was clipped by 6 bases and J by 5 bases; unmatched bases: 8. This CDR3 contains 13 residues. Use of 60 Vbeta and 13 Jbeta primers characterized the PCR. Method: immunoSEQ multiplex PCR; TCRdb's copy keeps in-frame clones and lacks some. Of about 190,000 clones listed, roughly an eighth were seen once; the top ten hold approximately 8.3%. This receptor was obtained from a man over 45 in good health and CMV-seropositive. Sequencing was performed on PBMCs. V is TRBV29-1 and J is TRBJ2-5, with TRBD2 matching over 8 bases. As DNA, the CDR3 is TGCAGCGTCGGGACTAGATCGTCGGAGACCCAGTACTTC. Residues: CSVGTRSSETQYF.